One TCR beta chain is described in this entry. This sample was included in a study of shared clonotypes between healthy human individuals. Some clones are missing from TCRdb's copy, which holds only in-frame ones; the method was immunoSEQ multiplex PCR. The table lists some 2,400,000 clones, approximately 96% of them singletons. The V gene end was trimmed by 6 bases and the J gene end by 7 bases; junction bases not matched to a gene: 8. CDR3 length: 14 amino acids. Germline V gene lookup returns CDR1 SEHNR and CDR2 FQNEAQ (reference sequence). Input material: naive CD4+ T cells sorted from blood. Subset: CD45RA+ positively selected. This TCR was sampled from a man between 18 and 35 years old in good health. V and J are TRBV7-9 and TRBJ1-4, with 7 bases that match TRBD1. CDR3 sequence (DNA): TGTGCCAGCAGTCCGAGGGGGCGGGTTGAAAAACTGTTTTTT. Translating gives CASSPRGRVEKLFF.